This T cell receptor (beta chain) was sequenced during a study of cytomegalovirus exposure and HLA in healthy donors. Overall study findings and caveats: A few CMV-associated chains were confirmed in vitro to be specific for CMV antigens. Researchers catalogued about 150 TCR beta chains as cytomegalovirus-associated. The tendency of first-cohort TCR clusters to co-occur in the roughly 120 validation repertoires was identified by a subsequent analysis.

The donors were members of the validation cohort comprising over a hundred subjects, separate from the roughly 730-subject first cohort. CDR1 SGDLS and CDR2 YYNGEE come from the germline V gene. The CDR3 is made up of 17 amino acids. The V and J ends lost 3 bases and 5 bases respectively, with 22 bases between them. To note about this clone: The antigen remains unidentified.

The protocol was immunoSEQ multiplex PCR, while the TCRdb copy is restricted to in-frame clones and leaves out a portion. The data contain about 110,000 clones, about 85% of them seen just once; the ten biggest clones take up about 2.9%. The sequencing input was PBMCs. The J gene is TRBJ2-3, the V gene TRBV9; possibly TRBD2 for D (5 bases). The TCR originated in a young woman in good health and CMV-seronegative. In DNA form, the CDR3 reads TGTGCCAGCAGCGGTAGCTCCGCTAGCCTGAGGGTAGATACGCAGTATTTT. It specifies CASSGSSASLRVDTQYF.